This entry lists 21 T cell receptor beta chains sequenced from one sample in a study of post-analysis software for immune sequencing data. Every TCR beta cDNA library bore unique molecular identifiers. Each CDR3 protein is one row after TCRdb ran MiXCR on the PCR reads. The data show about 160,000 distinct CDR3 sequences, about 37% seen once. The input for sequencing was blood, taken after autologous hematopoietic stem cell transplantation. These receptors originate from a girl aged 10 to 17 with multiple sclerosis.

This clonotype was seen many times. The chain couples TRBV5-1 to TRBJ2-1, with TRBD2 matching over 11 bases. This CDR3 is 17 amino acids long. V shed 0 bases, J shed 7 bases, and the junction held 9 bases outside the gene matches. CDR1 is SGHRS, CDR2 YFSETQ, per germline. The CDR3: CASSLELAGVYVNEQFF. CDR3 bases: TGCGCCAGCAGCTTGGAACTAGCGGGAGTTTATGTGAATGAGCAGTTCTTC.

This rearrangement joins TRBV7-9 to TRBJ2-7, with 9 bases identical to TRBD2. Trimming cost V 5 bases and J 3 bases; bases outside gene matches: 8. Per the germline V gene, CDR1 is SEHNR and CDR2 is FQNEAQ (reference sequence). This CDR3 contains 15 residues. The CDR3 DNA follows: TGTGCCAGCAGCCCCCCCCTAGCGGGACTCTACGAGCAGTACTTC. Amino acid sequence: CASSPPLAGLYEQYF. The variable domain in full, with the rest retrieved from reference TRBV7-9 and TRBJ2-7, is DTGVSQNPRHKITKRGQNVTFRCDPISEHNRLYWYRQTLGQGPEFLTYFQNEAQLEKSRLLSDRFSAERPKGSFSTLEIQRTEQGDSAMYLCASSPPLAGLYEQYFGPGTRLTVT.

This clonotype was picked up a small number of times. Here the CDR3 reads CASSLGESPYNEQYF. Here the CDR3 DNA reads TGTGCCAGCAGTTTAGGGGAGAGCCCCTACAATGAGCAGTACTTC. The rearrangement uses TRBV12-3 or TRBV12-4 and TRBJ2-1; perhaps TRBD2 as D (5 bases). The J call is in doubt because the DNA end fits TRBJ2-7 better. There are 15 residues in the CDR3.

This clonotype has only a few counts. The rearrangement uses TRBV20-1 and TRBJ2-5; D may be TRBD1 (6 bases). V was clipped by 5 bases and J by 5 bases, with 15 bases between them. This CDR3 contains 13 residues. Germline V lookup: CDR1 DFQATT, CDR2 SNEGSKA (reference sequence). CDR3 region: CSAPFGQRETQYF. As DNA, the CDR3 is TGCAGTGCTCCTTTTGGACAGAGGGAGACCCAGTACTTC.

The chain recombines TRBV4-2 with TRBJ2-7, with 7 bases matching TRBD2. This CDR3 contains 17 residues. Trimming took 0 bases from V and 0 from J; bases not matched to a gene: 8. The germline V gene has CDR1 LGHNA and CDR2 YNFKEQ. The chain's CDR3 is CASSQDIPGRSSYEQYF. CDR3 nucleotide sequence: TGTGCCAGCAGCCAAGATATACCCGGGAGGTCCTCCTACGAGCAGTACTTC.

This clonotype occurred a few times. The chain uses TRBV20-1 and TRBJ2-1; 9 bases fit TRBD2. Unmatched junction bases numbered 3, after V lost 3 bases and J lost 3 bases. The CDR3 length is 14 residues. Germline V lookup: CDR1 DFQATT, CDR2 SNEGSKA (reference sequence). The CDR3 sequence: CSASAGGDYNEQFF. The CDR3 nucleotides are TGCAGTGCTAGCGCGGGAGGGGACTACAATGAGCAGTTCTTC.

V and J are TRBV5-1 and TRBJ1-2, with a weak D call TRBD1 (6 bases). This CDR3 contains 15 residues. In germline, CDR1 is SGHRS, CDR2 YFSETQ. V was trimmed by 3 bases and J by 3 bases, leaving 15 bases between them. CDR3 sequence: CASSWAPGGDYGYTF. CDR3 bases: TGCGCCAGCAGCTGGGCCCCGGGGGGCGACTATGGCTACACCTTC.

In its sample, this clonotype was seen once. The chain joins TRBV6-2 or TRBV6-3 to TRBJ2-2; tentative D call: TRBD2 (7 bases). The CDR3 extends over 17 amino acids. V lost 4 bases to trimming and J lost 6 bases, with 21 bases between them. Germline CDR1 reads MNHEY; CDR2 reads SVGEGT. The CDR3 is CASSSTRRRGAAGELFF. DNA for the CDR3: TGTGCCAGCAGTTCTACGCGACGTCGGGGGGCCGCCGGGGAGCTGTTTTTT.

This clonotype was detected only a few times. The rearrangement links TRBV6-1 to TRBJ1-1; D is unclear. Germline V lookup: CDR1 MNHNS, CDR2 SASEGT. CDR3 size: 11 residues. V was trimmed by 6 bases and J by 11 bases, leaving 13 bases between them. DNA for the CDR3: TGTGCCAGCAGCGATTCGATTGGCGCTTTCTTT. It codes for CASSDSIGAFF.

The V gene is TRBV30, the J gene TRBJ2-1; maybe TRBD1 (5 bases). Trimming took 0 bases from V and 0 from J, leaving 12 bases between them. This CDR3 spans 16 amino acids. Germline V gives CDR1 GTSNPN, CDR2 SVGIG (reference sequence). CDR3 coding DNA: TGTGCCTGGAGTGTATTGGGGCTTAGCTCCTACAATGAGCAGTTCTTC. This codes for CAWSVLGLSSYNEQFF. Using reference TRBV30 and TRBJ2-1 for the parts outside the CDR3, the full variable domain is SQTIHQWPATLVQPVGSPLSLECTVEGTSNPNLYWYRQAAGRGLQLLFYSVGIGQISSEVPQNLSASRPQDRQFILSSKKLLLSDSGFYLCAWSVLGLSSYNEQFFGPGTRLTVL.

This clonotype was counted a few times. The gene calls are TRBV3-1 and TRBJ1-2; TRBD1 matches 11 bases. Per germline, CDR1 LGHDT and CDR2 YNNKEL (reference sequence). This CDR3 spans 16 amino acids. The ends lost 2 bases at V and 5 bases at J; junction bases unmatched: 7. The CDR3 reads CASSQLGQGANYGYTF. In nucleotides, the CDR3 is TGTGCCAGCAGCCAATTAGGACAGGGGGCGAATTATGGCTACACCTTC.

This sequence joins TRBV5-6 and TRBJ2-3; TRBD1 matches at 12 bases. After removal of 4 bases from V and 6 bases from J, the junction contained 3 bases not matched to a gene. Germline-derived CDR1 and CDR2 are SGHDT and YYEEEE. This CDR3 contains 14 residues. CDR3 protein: CASSPGQGADTQYF. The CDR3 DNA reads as TGTGCCAGCAGCCCGGGACAGGGGGCGGATACGCAGTATTTT.

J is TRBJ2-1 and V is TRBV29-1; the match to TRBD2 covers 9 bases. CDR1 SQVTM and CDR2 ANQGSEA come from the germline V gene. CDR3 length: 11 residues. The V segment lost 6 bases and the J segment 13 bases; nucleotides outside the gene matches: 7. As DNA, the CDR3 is TGCAGCGTAGATCCGGGACTAGCCCAGTTCTTC. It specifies CSVDPGLAQFF.

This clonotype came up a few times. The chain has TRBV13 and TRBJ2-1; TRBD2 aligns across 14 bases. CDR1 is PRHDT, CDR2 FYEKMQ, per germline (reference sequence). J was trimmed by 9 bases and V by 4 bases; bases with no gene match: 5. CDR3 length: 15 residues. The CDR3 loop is CASSSGLAGASEQFF. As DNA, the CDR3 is TGTGCCAGCAGCTCGGGACTAGCGGGAGCCAGTGAGCAGTTCTTC.

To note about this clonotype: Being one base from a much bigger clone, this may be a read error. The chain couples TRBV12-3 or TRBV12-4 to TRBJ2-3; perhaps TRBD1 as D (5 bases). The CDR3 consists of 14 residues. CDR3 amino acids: CASSLGQGTDAQYF. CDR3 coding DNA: TGTGCCAGCAGTTTAGGGCAGGGCACAGATGCGCAGTATTTT.

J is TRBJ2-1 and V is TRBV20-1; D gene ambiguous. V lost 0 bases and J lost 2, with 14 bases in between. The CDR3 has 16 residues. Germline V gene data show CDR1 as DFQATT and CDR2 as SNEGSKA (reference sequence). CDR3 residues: CSARDRVSTPYNEQFF. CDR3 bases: TGCAGTGCTAGAGATCGGGTCAGTACCCCCTACAATGAGCAGTTCTTC.

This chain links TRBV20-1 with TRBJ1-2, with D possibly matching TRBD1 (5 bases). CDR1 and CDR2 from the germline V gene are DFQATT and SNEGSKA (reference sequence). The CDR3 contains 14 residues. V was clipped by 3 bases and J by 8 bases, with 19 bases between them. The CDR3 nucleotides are TGCAGTGCTAGCCAGGGCGGTGGACTTGTGGGCTACACCTTC. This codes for CSASQGGGLVGYTF.

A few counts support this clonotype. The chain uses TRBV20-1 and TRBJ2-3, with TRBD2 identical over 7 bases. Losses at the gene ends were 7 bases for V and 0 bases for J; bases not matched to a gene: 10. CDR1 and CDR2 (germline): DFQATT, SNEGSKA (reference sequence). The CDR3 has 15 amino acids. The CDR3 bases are TGCAGTGTTAATCCTAGCGGAGGGAGCACAGATACGCAGTATTTT. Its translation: CSVNPSGGSTDTQYF.

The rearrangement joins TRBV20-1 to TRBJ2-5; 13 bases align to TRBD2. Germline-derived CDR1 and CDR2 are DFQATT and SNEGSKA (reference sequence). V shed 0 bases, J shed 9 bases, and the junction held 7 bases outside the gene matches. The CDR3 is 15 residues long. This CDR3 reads CSARDRLAGGPPQYF. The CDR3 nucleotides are TGCAGTGCTAGAGATCGACTAGCGGGAGGACCACCCCAGTACTTC.

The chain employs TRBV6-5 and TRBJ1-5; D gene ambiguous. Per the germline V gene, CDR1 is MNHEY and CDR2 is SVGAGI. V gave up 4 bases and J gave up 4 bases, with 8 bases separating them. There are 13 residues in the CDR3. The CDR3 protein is CASSWRQNQPQHF. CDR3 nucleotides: TGTGCCAGCAGTTGGCGGCAAAATCAGCCCCAGCATTTT.

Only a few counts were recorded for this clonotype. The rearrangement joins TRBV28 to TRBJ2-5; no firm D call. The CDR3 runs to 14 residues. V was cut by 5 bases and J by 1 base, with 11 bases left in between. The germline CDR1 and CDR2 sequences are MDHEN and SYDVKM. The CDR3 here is CASSPLTFQETQYF. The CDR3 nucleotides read TGTGCCAGCAGTCCCCTGACGTTCCAAGAGACCCAGTACTTC.